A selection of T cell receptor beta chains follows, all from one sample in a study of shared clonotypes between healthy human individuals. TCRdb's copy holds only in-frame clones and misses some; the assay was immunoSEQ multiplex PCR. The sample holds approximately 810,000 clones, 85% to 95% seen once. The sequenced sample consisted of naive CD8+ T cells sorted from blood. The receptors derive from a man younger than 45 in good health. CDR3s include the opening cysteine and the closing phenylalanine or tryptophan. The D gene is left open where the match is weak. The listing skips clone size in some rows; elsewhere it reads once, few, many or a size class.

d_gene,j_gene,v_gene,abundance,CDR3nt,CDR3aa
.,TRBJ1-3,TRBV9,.,TGTGCCAGCAGCGGACGGGGGCCTGGAAACACCATATATTTT,CASSGRGPGNTIYF
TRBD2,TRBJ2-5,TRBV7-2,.,TGTGCCAGCAGCTTAGGTCGAGAGCGGGAGGTAGTAGAGACCCAGTACTTC,CASSLGREREVVETQYF
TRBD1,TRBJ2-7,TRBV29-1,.,TGCAGCGTGTGGGACAGGGGTTACGAGCAGTACTTC,CSVWDRGYEQYF
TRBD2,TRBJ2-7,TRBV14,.,TGTGCCAGCACTATCGCGGGAGGGCCTTCCTACGAGCAGTACTTC,CASTIAGGPSYEQYF
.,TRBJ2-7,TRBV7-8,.,TGTGCCAGCAAGCCGACCGGGACTCCATACGAGCAGTACTTC,CASKPTGTPYEQYF
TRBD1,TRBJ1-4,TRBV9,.,TGTGCCAGCAGCGCGGAACGGGACAGAGCTAATGAAAAACTGTTTTTT,CASSAERDRANEKLFF
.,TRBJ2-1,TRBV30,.,TGTGCCCGTTCCGACGACAGGAGCTACAATGAGCAGTTCTTC,CARSDDRSYNEQFF
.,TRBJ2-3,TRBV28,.,TGTGCCAGCAGTTTGAGTGCGGGCGGAACGCAGTATTTT,CASSLSAGGTQYF
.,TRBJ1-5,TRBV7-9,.,TGTGCCAGCAGCTCCTATATGAATCAGCCCCAGCATTTT,CASSSYMNQPQHF
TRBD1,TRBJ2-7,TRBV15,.,TGTGCCACCAGAGAAGACAGGGATAGCTCCTACGAGCAGTACTTC,CATREDRDSSYEQYF
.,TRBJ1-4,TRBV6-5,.,TGTGCCAGCAGTTCAGGACGCTTCAATGAAAAACTGTTTTTT,CASSSGRFNEKLFF
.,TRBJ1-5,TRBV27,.,TGTGCCAGCAGTCTCGGGCCCAGACAGCCCCAGCATTTT,CASSLGPRQPQHF
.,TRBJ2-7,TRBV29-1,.,TGCAGCGTTGTAGGGGACCTGTACGAGCAGTACTTC,CSVVGDLYEQYF
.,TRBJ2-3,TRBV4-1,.,TGCGCCAGCAGCCAAGTGGCAGATACGCAGTATTTT,CASSQVADTQYF
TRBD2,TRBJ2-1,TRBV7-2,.,TGTGCCAGCAGCACCTGGACTAGCGGGAACAATGAGCAGTTCTTC,CASSTWTSGNNEQFF
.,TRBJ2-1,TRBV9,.,TGTGCCAGCAGCACGGACTCCAATGAGCAGTTCTTC,CASSTDSNEQFF
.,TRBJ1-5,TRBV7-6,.,TGTGCCAGCAGCTTAGTCCCCGGATATGGACAGCCCCAGCATTTT,CASSLVPGYGQPQHF
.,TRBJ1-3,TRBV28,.,TGTGCCAGCAGTTTACTACAGGGTTCTGGAAACACCATATATTTT,CASSLLQGSGNTIYF
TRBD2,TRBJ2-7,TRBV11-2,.,TGTGCCAGCAGCTTGGAGAATCGGGACTACTTTCGGTACTTC,CASSLENRDYFRYF
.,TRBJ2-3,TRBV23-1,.,TGCGCCAGCAGTCAATCGGCATCAATTCTAACCACAGATACGCAGTATTTT,CASSQSASILTTDTQYF
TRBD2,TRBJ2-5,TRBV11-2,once,TGTGCCAGCAGCTTCCCGCGGACTAGCGGGAGGTACCAAGAGACCCAGTACTTC,CASSFPRTSGRYQETQYF
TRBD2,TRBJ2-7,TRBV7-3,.,TGTGCCAGCAGCCGGGGGACTAGCTCCTACGAGCAGTACTTC,CASSRGTSSYEQYF
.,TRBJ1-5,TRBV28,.,TGTGCCAGCAGCCCGACCCGGGGGGCTCAGCCCCAGCATTTT,CASSPTRGAQPQHF
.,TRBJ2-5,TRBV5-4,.,TGTGCCAGCAGCTTGTCTGTGGAGGGGGGTAGCGAGACCCAGTACTTC,CASSLSVEGGSETQYF
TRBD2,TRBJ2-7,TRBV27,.,TGTGCCAGCAGTTCTCTGTCTAGCGGGAGAAGAGGGGCCTACGAGCAGTACTTC,CASSSLSSGRRGAYEQYF
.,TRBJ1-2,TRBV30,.,TGTGCCTGGAGTGTAGATCTAGTCGAGGGCTACACCTTC,CAWSVDLVEGYTF
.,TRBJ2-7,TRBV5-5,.,TGTGCCAGCAGCCACGGGGACAACTACGAGCAGTACTTC,CASSHGDNYEQYF
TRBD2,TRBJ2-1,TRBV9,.,TGTGCCAGCAGCCCCCGCGGGAGTGGGTCCTACAATGAGCAGTTCTTC,CASSPRGSGSYNEQFF
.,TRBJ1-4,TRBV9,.,TGTGCCAGCAGCGTAGGTGGGGGGCGCCCGGAAAAACTGTTTTTT,CASSVGGGRPEKLFF
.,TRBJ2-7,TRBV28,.,TGTGCCAGCAGTTCTGGTACCTCCTACGAGCAGTACTTC,CASSSGTSYEQYF
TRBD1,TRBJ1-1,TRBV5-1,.,TGCGCCAGCAGCTTGGCCGGGAAGGGGGCCCTGAACACTGAAGCTTTCTTT,CASSLAGKGALNTEAFF
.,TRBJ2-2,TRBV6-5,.,TGTGCCAGCAGTCCCGGGACCCGGGGGACCGGGGAGCTGTTTTTT,CASSPGTRGTGELFF
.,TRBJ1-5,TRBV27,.,TGTGCCAGCAAAGAGGGCAATCAGCCCCAGCATTTT,CASKEGNQPQHF